This passage covers 8 T cell receptor beta chains from one sample sequenced in a study of cytomegalovirus exposure and HLA in healthy donors. Data came from immunoSEQ multiplex PCR; TCRdb stores just in-frame clones and leaves some out. The data contain around 93,000 clones, roughly 85% of them singletons. Source material: PBMCs. Receptors originate from a man younger than 30 in good health and CMV-seropositive.

The rearrangement uses TRBV7-7 and TRBJ2-2; D is ambiguous. Germline assignment: CDR1 SSHAT and CDR2 FNYEAQ (reference sequence). V lost 3 bases, J lost 1 base, and 6 bases lay in between. This CDR3 is built from 14 residues. The CDR3 protein is CASSFRRNTGELFF. CDR3 sequence (DNA): TGTGCCAGCAGCTTTAGAAGGAACACCGGGGAGCTGTTTTTT.

The CDR3 sequence is CASSPSSLAGRGYNEQFF. The CDR3, as DNA: TGTGCCAGCAGTCCATCCTCTCTAGCGGGAAGGGGCTACAATGAGCAGTTCTTC. The chain is built from TRBV28 and TRBJ2-1, with 9 nucleotides matching TRBD2. Looked up from germline, CDR1 is MDHEN and CDR2 is SYDVKM. With V trimmed by 5 bases and J by 3 bases, 14 bases remained unmatched. The CDR3 extends over 18 amino acids.

CDR3 DNA: TGTGCCAGCAGCTTAGGTGACAGGGCCCAAGAGACCCAGTACTTC. Protein sequence: CASSLGDRAQETQYF. The rearrangement joins TRBV13 to TRBJ2-5; TRBD1 agrees at 7 bases. CDR3 size: 15 residues. V lost 0 bases to trimming and J lost 1 base; unmatched junction nucleotides: 2. Germline loops: CDR1 PRHDT, CDR2 FYEKMQ (reference sequence).

This chain uses TRBV5-1 with TRBJ2-3, with 11 bases that match TRBD2. Germline V CDR1 and CDR2: SGHRS, YFSETQ. The J segment lost 9 bases and the V segment lost 3 bases, leaving 6 bases of the junction unmatched. The CDR3 consists of 14 residues. CDR3 sequence reads: CASSSGTSGPTQYF. The CDR3 bases are TGCGCCAGCAGCTCCGGGACTAGCGGCCCGACGCAGTATTTT.

The V and J genes are TRBV19 and TRBJ1-2; possible D gene TRBD1, 6 bases. V dropped 7 bases and J dropped 4 bases, with 16 bases sitting between them. There are 14 residues in the CDR3. The V gene's germline CDR1 is LNHDA and CDR2 SQIVND (reference sequence). The CDR3 region has the DNA TGTGCCAGTAAGGGGGACAATTCGGGCTATGGCTACACCTTC. This translates into CASKGDNSGYGYTF. Full variable domain (outside the CDR3, taken from reference TRBV19 and TRBJ1-2): DGGITQSPKYLFRKEGQNVTLSCEQNLNHDAMYWYRQDPGQGLRLIYYSQIVNDFQKGDIAEGYSVSREKKESFPLTVTSAQKNPTAFYLCASKGDNSGYGYTFGSGTRLTVV.

This CDR3 is CASSRLIRSVYNEQFF. CDR3 DNA sequence: TGCGCCAGCAGCCGACTCATTCGTTCCGTATACAATGAGCAGTTCTTC. V usage is TRBV5-1 and J usage is TRBJ2-1; D not certain. Germline CDR1 and CDR2: SGHRS and YFSETQ. This CDR3 region has 16 residues. V was clipped by 4 bases and J by 4 bases, with 18 bases between them.

The chain employs TRBV6-4 and TRBJ1-1; D call uncertain. V was pared by 0 bases and J by 7 bases, with 9 bases between. The CDR3 has 13 amino acids. The germline CDR1 and CDR2 sequences are MRHNA and SNTAGT. The CDR3 coding sequence is TGTGCCAGCAGTGACTCAACAGCAGATGAAGCTTTCTTT. Protein: CASSDSTADEAFF.

The chain links TRBV4-1 to TRBJ2-7, with TRBD1 matching over 11 bases. Germline V gives CDR1 MGHRA, CDR2 YSYEKL. The V gene end was trimmed by 3 bases and the J gene end by 4 bases; junction bases not matched to a gene: 8. The CDR3 length is 16 residues. As DNA, the CDR3 is TGCGCCAGCAGCCAGTCCCCCGGACAGGGGGCTTACGAGCAGTACTTC. Its translation is CASSQSPGQGAYEQYF.